This T cell receptor (beta chain) was documented in a study of control samples from healthy donors and cancer patients. Here immunoSEQ multiplex PCR was the method, and the copy in TCRdb shows in-frame clones only, minus some. The sample includes about 48,000 clones, roughly 92% seen only once; the top ten take about 20%. This CDR3 spans 13 amino acids. The V end was cut by 3 bases, the J end by 7 bases, with 13 bases between. Germline V gene sequence: CDR1 SGHTS, CDR2 YDEGEE. This TCR was sampled from a woman in her forties or fifties with head and neck cancer. The chain carries TRBV5-8 and TRBJ1-2; maybe TRBD1 (5 bases). Sequencing was performed on PBMCs. The CDR3 DNA sequence: TGTGCCAGCAGCTCCCCCGGGACGGGTGGCTACACCTTC. As protein: CASSSPGTGGYTF.